Detailed here is one T cell receptor (beta chain). Caucasian adults residing in Nashville, Tennessee made up all the donors. The data stem from a study of shared clonotypes between healthy human individuals. On the study more broadly: Those who served as donors were two women and a few men between the ages of 18 and 49.

TCRdb's table, derived via immunoSEQ multiplex PCR, lists solely in-frame clones and lacks some. The profile covers approximately 440,000 clones, with over 60% appearing a single time and around 11% taken by the ten largest. The sequence came from a woman aged 40 to 50 in good health. Some clones in this sample may be carry-over from other donors' samples. Material: PBMCs.

CDR3 sequence (DNA): TGCAGTGCCCTCGACCTTGGCTACACCTTC. Residues: CSALDLGYTF. V usage is TRBV20-1 and J usage is TRBJ1-2; D is unresolved. V was cut by 6 bases and J by 7 bases, with 9 bases left in between. The CDR3 sequence is 10 residues long. Germline loops: CDR1 DFQATT, CDR2 SNEGSKA (reference sequence).